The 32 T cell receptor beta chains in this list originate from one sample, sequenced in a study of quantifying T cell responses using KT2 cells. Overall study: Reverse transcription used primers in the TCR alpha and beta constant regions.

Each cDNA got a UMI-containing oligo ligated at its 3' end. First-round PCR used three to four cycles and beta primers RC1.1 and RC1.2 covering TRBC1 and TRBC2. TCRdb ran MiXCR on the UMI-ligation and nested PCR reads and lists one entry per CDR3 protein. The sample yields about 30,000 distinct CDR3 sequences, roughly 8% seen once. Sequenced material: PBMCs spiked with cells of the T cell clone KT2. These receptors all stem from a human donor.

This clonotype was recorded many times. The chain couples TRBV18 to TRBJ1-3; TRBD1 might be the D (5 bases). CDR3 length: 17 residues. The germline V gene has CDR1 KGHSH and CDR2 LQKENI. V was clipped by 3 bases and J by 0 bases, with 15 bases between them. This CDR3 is CASSPSQGDSSGNTIYF. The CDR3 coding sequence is TGTGCCAGCTCACCCTCCCAGGGTGACAGCTCTGGAAACACCATATATTTT.

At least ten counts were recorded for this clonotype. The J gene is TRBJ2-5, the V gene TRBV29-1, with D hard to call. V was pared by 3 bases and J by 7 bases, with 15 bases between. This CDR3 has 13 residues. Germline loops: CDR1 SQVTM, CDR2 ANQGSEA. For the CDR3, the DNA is TGCAGCGTTGAGTGGTACGAGTCGGGGACCCAGTACTTC. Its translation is CSVEWYESGTQYF.

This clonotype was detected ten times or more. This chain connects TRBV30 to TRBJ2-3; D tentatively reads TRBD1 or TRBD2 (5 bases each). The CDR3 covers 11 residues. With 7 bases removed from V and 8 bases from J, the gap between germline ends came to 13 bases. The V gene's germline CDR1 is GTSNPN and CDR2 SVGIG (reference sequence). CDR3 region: CASVAGGTQYF. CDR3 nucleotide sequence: TGTGCCTCCGTCGCTGGGGGTACGCAGTATTTT.

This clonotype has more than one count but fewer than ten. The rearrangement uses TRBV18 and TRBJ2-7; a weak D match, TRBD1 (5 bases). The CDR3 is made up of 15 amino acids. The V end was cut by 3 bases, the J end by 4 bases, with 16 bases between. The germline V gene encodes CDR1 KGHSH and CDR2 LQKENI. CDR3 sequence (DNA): TGTGCCAGCTCACCTCAGGGCCAAACTAAGTACGAGCAGTACTTC. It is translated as CASSPQGQTKYEQYF.

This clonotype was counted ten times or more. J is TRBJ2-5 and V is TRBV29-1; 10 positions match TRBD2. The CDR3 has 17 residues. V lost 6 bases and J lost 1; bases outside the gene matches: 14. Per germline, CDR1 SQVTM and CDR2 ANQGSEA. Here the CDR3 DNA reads TGCAGCGTCGACGCGTCTAGCGGGGGACTTCCCCAAGAGACCCAGTACTTC. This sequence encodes CSVDASSGGLPQETQYF.

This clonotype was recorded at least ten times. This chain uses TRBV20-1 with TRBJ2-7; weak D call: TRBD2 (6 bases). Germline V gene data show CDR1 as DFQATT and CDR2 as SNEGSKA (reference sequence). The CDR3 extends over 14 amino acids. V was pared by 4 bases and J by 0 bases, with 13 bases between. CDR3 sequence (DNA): TGCAGTGCTATAGCGGAGACCCACTCCTACGAGCAGTACTTC. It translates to CSAIAETHSYEQYF.

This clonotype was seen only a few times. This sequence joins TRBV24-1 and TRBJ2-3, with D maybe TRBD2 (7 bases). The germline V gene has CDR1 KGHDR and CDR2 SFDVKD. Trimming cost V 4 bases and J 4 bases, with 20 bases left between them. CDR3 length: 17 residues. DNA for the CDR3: TGTGCCACCAGTGAACATGACTGGACTAGGGGGGCAGATACGCAGTATTTT. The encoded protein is CATSEHDWTRGADTQYF.

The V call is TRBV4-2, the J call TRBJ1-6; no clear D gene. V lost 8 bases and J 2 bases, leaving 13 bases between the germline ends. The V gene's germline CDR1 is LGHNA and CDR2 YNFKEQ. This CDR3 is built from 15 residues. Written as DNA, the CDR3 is TGTGCCAGCGGACCGAGGGAGACCTATAATTCACCCCTCCACTTT. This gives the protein CASGPRETYNSPLHF.

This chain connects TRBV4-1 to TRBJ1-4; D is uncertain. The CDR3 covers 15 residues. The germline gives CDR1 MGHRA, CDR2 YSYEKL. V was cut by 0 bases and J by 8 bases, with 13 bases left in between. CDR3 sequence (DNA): TGCGCCAGCAGCCAAGAGTTGAGGTCCGGGGAAAAACTGTTTTTT. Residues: CASSQELRSGEKLFF.

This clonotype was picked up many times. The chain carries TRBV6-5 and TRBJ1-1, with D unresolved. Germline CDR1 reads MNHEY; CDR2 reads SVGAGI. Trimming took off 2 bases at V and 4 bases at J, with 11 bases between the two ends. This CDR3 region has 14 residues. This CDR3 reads CASSYAPGVTEAFF. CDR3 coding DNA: TGTGCCAGCAGTTACGCCCCAGGAGTCACTGAAGCTTTCTTT.

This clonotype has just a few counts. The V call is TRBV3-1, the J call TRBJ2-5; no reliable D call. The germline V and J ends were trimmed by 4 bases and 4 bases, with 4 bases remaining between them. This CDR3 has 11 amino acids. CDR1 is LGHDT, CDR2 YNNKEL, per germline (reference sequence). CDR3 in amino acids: CASSPGETQYF. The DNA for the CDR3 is TGTGCCAGCAGCCCTGGAGAGACCCAGTACTTC.

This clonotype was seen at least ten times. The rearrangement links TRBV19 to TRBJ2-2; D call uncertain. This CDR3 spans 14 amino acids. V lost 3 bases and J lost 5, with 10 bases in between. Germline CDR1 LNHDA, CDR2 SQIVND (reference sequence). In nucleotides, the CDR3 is TGTGCCAGTAGTATCGATCCCGGAACCGGGGAGCTGTTTTTT. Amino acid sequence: CASSIDPGTGELFF. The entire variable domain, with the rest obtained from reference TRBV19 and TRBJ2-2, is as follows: DGGITQSPKYLFRKEGQNVTLSCEQNLNHDAMYWYRQDPGQGLRLIYYSQIVNDFQKGDIAEGYSVSREKKESFPLTVTSAQKNPTAFYLCASSIDPGTGELFFGEGSRLTVL.

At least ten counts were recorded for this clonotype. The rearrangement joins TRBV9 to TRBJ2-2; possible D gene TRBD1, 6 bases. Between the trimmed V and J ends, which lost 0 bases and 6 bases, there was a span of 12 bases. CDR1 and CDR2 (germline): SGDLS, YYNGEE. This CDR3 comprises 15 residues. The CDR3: CASSVGRQASGELFF. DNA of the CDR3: TGTGCCAGCAGCGTAGGCAGACAGGCCTCCGGGGAGCTGTTTTTT.

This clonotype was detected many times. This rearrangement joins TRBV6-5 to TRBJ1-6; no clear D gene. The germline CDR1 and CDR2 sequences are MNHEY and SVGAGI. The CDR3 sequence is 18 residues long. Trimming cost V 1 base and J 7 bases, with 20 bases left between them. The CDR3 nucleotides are TGTGCCAGCAGTTACTTTCCCCAAGTTGGCCATGGAAATTCACCCCTCCACTTT. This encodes CASSYFPQVGHGNSPLHF.

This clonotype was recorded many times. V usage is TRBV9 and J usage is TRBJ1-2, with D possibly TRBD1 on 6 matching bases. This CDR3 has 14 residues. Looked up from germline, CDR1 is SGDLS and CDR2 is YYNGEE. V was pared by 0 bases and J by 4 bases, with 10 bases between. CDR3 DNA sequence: TGTGCCAGCAGCGTAGGGGGGCGCGGCTATGGCTACACCTTC. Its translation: CASSVGGRGYGYTF. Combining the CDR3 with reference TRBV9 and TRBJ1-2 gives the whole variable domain DSGVTQTPKHLITATGQRVTLRCSPRSGDLSVYWYQQSLDQGLQFLIQYYNGEERAKGNILERFSAQQFPDLHSELNLSSLELGDSALYFCASSVGGRGYGYTFGSGTRLTVV.

This CDR3 reads CASSLPGQTNEQYF. CDR3 DNA sequence: TGTGCCAGCAGCTTGCCGGGACAGACCAACGAGCAGTACTTC. The V and J genes are TRBV5-4 and TRBJ2-7, with TRBD1 matching over 7 bases. With V trimmed by 1 base and J by 5 bases, 6 bases remained unmatched. The CDR3 contains 14 residues. CDR1 is SGHNT and CDR2 is YYREEE in the germline V gene (reference sequence).

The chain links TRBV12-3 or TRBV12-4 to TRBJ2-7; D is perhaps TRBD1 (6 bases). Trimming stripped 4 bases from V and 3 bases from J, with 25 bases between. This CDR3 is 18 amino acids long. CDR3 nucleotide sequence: TGTGCCAGCAGTTCAACGACAGGCCACTTAAGGGGTAACTACGAGCAGTACTTC. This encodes CASSSTTGHLRGNYEQYF.

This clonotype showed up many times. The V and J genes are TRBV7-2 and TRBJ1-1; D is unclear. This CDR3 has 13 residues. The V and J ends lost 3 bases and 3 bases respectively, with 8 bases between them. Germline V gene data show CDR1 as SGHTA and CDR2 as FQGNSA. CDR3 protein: CASSFREYTEAFF. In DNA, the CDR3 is TGTGCCAGCAGCTTCAGAGAATACACTGAAGCTTTCTTT.

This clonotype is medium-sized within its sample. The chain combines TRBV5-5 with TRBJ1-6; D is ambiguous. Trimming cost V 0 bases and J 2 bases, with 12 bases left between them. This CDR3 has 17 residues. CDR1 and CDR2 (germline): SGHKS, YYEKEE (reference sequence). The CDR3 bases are TGTGCCAGCAGCTTGGCCGAAGAACCTACCTATAATTCACCCCTCCACTTT. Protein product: CASSLAEEPTYNSPLHF.

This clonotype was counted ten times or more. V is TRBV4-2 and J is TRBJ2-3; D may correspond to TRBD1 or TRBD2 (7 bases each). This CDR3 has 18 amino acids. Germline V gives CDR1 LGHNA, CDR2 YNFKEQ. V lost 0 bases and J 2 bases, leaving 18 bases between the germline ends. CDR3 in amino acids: CASSQDQGGGGDTDTQYF. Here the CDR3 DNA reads TGTGCCAGCAGCCAAGATCAAGGGGGCGGGGGTGACACAGATACGCAGTATTTT.

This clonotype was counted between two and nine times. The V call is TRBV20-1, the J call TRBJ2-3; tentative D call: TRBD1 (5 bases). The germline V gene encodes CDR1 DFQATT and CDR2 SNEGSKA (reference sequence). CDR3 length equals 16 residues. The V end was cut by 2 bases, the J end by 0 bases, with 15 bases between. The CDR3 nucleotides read TGCAGTGCTAGATCGGTTGCAGGGTCGAGCACAGATACGCAGTATTTT. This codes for CSARSVAGSSTDTQYF.

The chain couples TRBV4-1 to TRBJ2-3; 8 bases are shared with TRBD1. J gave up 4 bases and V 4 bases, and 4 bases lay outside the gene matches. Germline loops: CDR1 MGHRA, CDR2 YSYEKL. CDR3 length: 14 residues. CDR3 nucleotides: TGCGCCAGCAGCCGCCGGACAGGGCCAGATACGCAGTATTTT. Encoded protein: CASSRRTGPDTQYF.

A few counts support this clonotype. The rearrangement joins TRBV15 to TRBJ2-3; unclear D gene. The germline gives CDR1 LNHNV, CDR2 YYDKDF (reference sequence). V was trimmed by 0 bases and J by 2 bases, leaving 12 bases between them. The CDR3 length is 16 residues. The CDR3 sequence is CATSRDQPINTDTQYF. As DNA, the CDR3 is TGTGCCACCAGCAGAGATCAACCGATCAACACAGATACGCAGTATTTT.

The CDR3 nucleotides are TGTGCCAGCAGCTCCCCAGGGGGCTATGAACTAGCGGAGAGCTCAGATACGCAGTATTTT. This translates into CASSSPGGYELAESSDTQYF. The chain carries TRBV7-9 and TRBJ2-3; TRBD1 or TRBD2 may be the D gene (8 bases each). The V and J ends lost 4 bases and 4 bases respectively, with 30 bases between them. Germline-derived CDR1 and CDR2 are SEHNR and FQNEAQ (reference sequence). The CDR3 totals 20 residues.

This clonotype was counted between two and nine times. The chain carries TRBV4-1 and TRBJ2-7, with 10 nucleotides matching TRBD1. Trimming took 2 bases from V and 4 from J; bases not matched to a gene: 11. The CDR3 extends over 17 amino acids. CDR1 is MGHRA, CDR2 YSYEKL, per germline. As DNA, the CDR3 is TGCGCCAGCAGCCAACCCCAAGGGACAGGGGATCGGTACGAGCAGTACTTC. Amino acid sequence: CASSQPQGTGDRYEQYF.

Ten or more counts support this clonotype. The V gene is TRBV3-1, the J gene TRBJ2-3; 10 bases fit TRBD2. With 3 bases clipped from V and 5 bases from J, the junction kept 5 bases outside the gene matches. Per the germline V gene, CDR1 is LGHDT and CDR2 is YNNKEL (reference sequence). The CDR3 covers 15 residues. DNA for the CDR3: TGTGCCAGCAGCCACGGAGCGGGAGGGCGAGATACGCAGTATTTT. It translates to CASSHGAGGRDTQYF.

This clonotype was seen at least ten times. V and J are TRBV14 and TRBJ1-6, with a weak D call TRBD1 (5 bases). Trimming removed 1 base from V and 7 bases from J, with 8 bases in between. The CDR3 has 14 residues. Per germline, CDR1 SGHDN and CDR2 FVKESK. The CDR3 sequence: CASSQGRENSPLHF. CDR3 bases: TGTGCCAGCAGCCAAGGCAGGGAAAATTCACCCCTCCACTTT.

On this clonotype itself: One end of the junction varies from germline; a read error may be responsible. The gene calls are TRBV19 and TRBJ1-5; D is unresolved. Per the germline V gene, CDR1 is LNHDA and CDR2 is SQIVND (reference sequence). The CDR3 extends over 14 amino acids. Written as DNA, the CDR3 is TGTGCCAGTACAAAGGGATCAGGCAATCAGCCCCACCATTTT. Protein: CASTKGSGNQPHHF. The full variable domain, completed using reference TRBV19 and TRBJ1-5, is DGGITQSPKYLFRKEGQNVTLSCEQNLNHDAMYWYRQDPGQGLRLIYYSQIVNDFQKGDIAEGYSVSREKKESFPLTVTSAQKNPTAFYLCASTKGSGNQPHHFGDGTRLSIL.

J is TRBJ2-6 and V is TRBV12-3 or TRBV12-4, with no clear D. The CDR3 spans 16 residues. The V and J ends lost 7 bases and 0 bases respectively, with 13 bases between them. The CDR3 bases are TGTGCCAGCACGGGTCCCTTGGGCTCTGGGGCCAACGTCCTGACTTTC. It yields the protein CASTGPLGSGANVLTF.

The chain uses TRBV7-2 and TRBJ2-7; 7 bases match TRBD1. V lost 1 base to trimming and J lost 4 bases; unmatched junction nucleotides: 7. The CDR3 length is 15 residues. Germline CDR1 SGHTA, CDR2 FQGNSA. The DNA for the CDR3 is TGTGCCAGCAGCTTAGGCCCCCCCAGGGGGTACGAGCAGTACTTC. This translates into CASSLGPPRGYEQYF. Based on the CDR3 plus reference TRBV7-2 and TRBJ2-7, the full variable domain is GAGVSQSPSNKVTEKGKDVELRCDPISGHTALYWYRQSLGQGLEFLIYFQGNSAPDKSGLPSDRFSAERTGGSVSTLTIQRTQQEDSAVYLCASSLGPPRGYEQYFGPGTRLTVT.

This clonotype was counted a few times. The CDR3 nucleotides are TGTGCCAGCAGCCAAGCCGAAATATCTGGAAACACCATATATTTT. Translation: CASSQAEISGNTIYF. The chain joins TRBV3-1 to TRBJ1-3; D is uncertain. Trimming took off 1 base at V and 1 base at J, with 8 bases between the two ends. The CDR3 sequence is 15 residues long. Per germline, CDR1 LGHDT and CDR2 YNNKEL (reference sequence).

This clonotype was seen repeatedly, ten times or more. CDR3 coding DNA: TGTGCCAGCAGCTTGAGCGGAACGAACACTGAAGCTTTCTTT. This codes for CASSLSGTNTEAFF. This chain connects TRBV7-2 to TRBJ1-1; D unclear. CDR3 length: 14 amino acids. Germline V gene sequence: CDR1 SGHTA, CDR2 FQGNSA. V gave up 3 bases and J gave up 1 base, with 9 bases separating them.